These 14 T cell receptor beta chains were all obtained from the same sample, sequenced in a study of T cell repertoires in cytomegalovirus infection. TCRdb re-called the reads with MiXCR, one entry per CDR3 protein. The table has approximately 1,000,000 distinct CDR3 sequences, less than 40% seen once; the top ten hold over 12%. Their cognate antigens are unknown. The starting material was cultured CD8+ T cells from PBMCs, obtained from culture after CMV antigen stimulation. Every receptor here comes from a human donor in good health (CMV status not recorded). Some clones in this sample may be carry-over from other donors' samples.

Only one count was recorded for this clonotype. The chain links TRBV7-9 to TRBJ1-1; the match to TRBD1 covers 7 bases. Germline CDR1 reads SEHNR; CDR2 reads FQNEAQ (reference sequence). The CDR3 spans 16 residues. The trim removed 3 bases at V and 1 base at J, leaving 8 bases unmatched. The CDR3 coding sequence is TGTGCCAGCAGCTTCGTCCTACGACAGGGGAACACTGAAGCTTTCTTT. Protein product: CASSFVLRQGNTEAFF.

CDR3 residues: CASSLGTGDNTGELFF. The CDR3, as DNA: TGTGCCAGCAGCCTAGGGACAGGGGACAATACCGGGGAGCTGTTTTTT. V gene TRBV7-6 combines with J gene TRBJ2-2; 10 positions match TRBD1. The CDR3 extends over 16 amino acids. With 5 bases clipped from V and 5 bases from J, the junction kept 8 bases outside the gene matches. Germline CDR1 is SGHVS and CDR2 is FNYEAQ. Combining the CDR3 with reference TRBV7-6 and TRBJ2-2 gives the whole variable domain GAGVSQSPRYKVTKRGQDVALRCDPISGHVSLYWYRQALGQGPEFLTYFNYEAQQDKSGLPNDRFSAERPEGSISTLTIQRTEQRDSAMYRCASSLGTGDNTGELFFGEGSRLTVL.

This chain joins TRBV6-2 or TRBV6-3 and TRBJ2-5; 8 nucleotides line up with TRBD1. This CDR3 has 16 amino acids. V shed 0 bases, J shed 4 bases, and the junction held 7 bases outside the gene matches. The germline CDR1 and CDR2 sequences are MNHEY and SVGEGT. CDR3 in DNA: TGTGCCAGCAGTTACTCAGTCGACAGGGGTTCAGAGACCCAGTACTTC. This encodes CASSYSVDRGSETQYF.

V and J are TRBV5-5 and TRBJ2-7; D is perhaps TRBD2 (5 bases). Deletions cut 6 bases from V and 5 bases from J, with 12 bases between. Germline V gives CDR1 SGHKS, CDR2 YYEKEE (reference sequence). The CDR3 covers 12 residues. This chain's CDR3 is CASTPTGDEQYF. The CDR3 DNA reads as TGTGCCAGCACCCCCACCGGGGACGAGCAGTACTTC.

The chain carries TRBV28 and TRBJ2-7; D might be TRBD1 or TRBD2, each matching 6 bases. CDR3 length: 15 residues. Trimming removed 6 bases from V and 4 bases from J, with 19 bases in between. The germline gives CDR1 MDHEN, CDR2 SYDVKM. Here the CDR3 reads CASSHAPGAMYEQYV. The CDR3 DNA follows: TGTGCCAGCAGCCATGCGCCGGGGGCGATGTACGAGCAGTACGTC.

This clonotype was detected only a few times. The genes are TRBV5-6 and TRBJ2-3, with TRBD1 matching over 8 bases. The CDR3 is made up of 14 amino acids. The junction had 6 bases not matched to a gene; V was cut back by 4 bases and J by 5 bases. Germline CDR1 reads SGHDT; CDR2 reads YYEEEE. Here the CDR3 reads CASSRGQGGDTQYF. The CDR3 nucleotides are TGTGCCAGCAGCCGCGGACAGGGTGGAGATACGCAGTATTTT.

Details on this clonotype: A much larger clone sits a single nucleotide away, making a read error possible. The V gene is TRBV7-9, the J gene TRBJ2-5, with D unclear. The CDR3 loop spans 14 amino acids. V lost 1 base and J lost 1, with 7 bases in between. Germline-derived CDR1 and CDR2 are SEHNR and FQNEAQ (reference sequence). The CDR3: CASSLDWAQETQYF. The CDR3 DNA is TGTGCCAGCAGCTTAGATTGGGCCCAAGAGACCCAGTACTTC.

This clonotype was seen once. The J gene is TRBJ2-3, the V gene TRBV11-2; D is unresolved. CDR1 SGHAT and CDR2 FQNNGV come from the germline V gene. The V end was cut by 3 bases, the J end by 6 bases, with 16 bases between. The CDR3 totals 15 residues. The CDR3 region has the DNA TGTGCCAGCAGCTTGCTGCGATTACGCAGGGATACGCAGTATTTT. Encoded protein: CASSLLRLRRDTQYF. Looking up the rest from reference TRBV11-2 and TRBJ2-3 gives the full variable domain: EAGVAQSPRYKIIEKRQSVAFWCNPISGHATLYWYQQILGQGPKLLIQFQNNGVVDDSQLPKDRFSAERLKGVDSTLKIQPAKLEDSAVYLCASSLLRLRRDTQYFGPGTRLTVL.

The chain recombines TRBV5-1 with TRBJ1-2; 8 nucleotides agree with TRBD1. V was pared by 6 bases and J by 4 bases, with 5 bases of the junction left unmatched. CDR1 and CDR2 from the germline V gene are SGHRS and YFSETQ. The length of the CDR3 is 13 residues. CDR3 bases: TGCGCCAGCAAGGACAGGGCCGGCTATGGCTACACCTTC. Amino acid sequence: CASKDRAGYGYTF.

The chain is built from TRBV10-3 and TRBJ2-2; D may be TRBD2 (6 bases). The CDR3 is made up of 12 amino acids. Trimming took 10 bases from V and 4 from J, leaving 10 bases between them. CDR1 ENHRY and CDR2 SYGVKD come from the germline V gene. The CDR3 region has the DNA TGTGCCACAATGGGGGGCACCGGGGAGCTGTTTTTT. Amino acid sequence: CATMGGTGELFF.

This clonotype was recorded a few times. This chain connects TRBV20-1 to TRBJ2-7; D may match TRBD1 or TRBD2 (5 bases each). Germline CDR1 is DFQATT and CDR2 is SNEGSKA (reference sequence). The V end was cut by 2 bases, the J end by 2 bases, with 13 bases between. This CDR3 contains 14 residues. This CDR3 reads CSARIRDGTYEQYF. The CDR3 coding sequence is TGCAGTGCTAGAATCCGGGACGGAACCTACGAGCAGTACTTC.

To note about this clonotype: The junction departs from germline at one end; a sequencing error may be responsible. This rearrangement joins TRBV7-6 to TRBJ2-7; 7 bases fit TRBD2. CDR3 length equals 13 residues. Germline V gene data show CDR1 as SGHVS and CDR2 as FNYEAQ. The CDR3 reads CASSRGDSYEQYF. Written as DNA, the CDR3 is TGTGCTAGCAGCCGGGGGGACTCCTACGAGCAGTACTTC.

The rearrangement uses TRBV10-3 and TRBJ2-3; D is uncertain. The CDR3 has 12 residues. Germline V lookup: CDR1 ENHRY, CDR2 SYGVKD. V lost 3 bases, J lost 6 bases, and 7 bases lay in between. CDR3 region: CAISEKDDTQYF. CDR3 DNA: TGTGCCATCAGTGAAAAGGATGATACGCAGTATTTT.

CDR3 DNA sequence: TGTGCCAGCAGTGAAGTCACAGGGCCATACAATGAGCAGTTCTTC. It is translated as CASSEVTGPYNEQFF. This rearrangement joins TRBV2 to TRBJ2-1, with D possibly matching TRBD1 (6 bases). The germline V and J ends were trimmed by 1 base and 4 bases, with 11 bases remaining between them. The germline gives CDR1 SNHLY, CDR2 FYNNEI. CDR3 length equals 15 residues.